This T cell receptor (beta chain) is drawn from a study of T cells in Graves' hyperthyroidism and ophthalmopathy (dated by TCRdb to between 2018 and 2020). Background for the entire study: Peripheral blood was sampled at the time of initial diagnosis, prior to any treatment. To identify distinguishing TCR V-J signatures, a discovery cohort of around 100 patients was used, comprising some 43 with Graves' ophthalmopathy and some 60 with stable Graves' hyperthyroidism. An independent validation cohort of under 20 hyperthyroidism patients and about 16 patients who later progressed to ophthalmopathy tested prospective prediction of ophthalmopathy. The 100 discovery patients were divided at random into training and test sets in a 7:3 ratio. In over five Graves' hyperthyroidism patients, the study also compared T-cell repertoires from thyroid tissue with T-cell repertoires from blood. Following sampling, methimazole starting at 30 mg daily was given to hyperthyroidism patients, and high-dose intravenous methylprednisolone was given to ophthalmopathy patients. The paper reports TCR Vbeta CDR3 sequencing of some 140 peripheral blood samples: some 44 ophthalmopathy, approximately 74 hyperthyroidism and around 17 progressor patients.

The cysteine opens and the phenylalanine closes a CDR3 of 17 amino acids. Only CDR3 DNA remains: 51 bases, in frame from the first base. After removal of 0 bases from V and 4 bases from J, the junction retains 7 bases not matched to a gene. The germline V gene gives CDR1 as SGHRS and CDR2 as YFSETQ. The study at large found these results: In validation, progression to ophthalmopathy was predicted by the model with approximately 67% sensitivity and nearly 75% specificity, a median of 6.5 months before onset. A model built on a 13 V-J signature distinguished ophthalmopathy from stable hyperthyroidism, reaching around 87% sensitivity and around 81% specificity in cross-validation and 80%/75% in testing. Sample size was not statistically predetermined, and blinding of investigators to group allocation was not performed. Most expanded thyroid clonotypes (frequency above 0.001) were also detected in blood, suggesting blood repertoires may reflect thyroid immune responses.

TCR beta CDR3 regions were amplified from RNA transcripts. For the first round of RT-PCR on the TCR CDR3, the HTBI primer set was used together with the Qiagen OneStep RT-PCR kit. A second multiplex PCR round built the libraries, followed by size selection and purification. The libraries were sequenced on an Illumina HiSeq2000 using paired-end 100 bp reads. The original pipeline was this. SOAPnuke was used to process the raw data, removing reads that contained adapters or uncalled bases, had a mean Phred below 15, or lacked an exact match to the constant primer or identifier. COPE v1.2.5 was used to merge high-quality paired reads, and clonotypes were defined as unique nucleotide sequences. Clonotypes were aligned to IMGT TRBV, TRBD and TRBJ reference segments using MiTCR v1.1. The analysis was restricted to V-J combinations with a frequency above 0.0001, which together covered about 99% of the repertoires. The TCS score was defined as the ratio of F50 (clonal expansion) to E x V (chaos), calculated using BLOSUM62-based TCRdist between CDR3 peptides within each V-J. Welch's t-statistics and random forest reduced approximately 520 V-J features to under 15, which were used in a naive Bayes classifier (R e1071). TCRdb redid the processing of the public reads, applying fastp at Q25 and MiXCR, and retained in-frame beta chains. Rows are combined by CDR3 protein, so each entry shows the most common genes and DNA. TCRdb's processing, not the study's, gives the V and J calls here. For this sample the table gives some 690,000 distinct CDR3 sequences, of which 15% to 20% were detected only once. 15% of the sample is taken by the ten largest.

Graves' hyperthyroidism was defined as stable when no progression to ophthalmopathy occurred over 18 months of follow-up. The hyperthyroidism patients were between 18 and 65 years old and newly diagnosed, with a disease duration of less than 2 months. Any patient with an uncontrolled infection, another autoimmune disease, pregnancy or lactation was excluded. Diagnoses relied on clinical symptoms, serum thyroxine and TRAb, thyroid ultrasound and orbital computed tomography. PBMCs were isolated from about 9 ml of fresh peripheral blood by Ficoll-Paque density gradient centrifugation. Total RNA was extracted using Trizol reagent, and RNA quality was assessed on an Agilent 2100 Bioanalyzer. A remark on this clonotype: The clone's antigen remains unknown. No quality values exist for individual bases; no much larger clone is one base distant.

The TCR comes from a man aged 45 to 65 with Graves' hyperthyroidism. The source material was blood. The V gene is TRBV5-1 and the J gene is TRBJ2-5; TRBD2 agrees with 12 junctional bases. The nucleotides are TGCGCCAGCAGCTTGGTGGCTAGCGGGAGGGCCAGAGAGACCCAGTACTTC. Translated, this gives CASSLVASGRARETQYF.